The source of this T cell receptor (beta chain) is a study of T cell responses to AZD1222 COVID-19 vaccine. Whole-study context: Analysis merged second doses at about 4 or about 12 weeks.

Points from the study as a whole: The reported proportion of spike-specific TCRs targeting unmutated variant regions was nearly half. Donors were chiefly white British, with a greater number of females, and clonal diversity was perhaps underestimated. Scientists sampled the repertoires only once the peak T cell response had passed.

On this clone itself: The antigen is not known.

This CDR3 region has 16 residues. V was clipped by 1 base and J by 5 bases, with 16 bases between them. Germline-derived CDR1 and CDR2 are SGHTA and FQGNSA. Some clones are missing from TCRdb's copy, which holds only in-frame ones; the method was immunoSEQ multiplex PCR. The sample includes 150,000 to 200,000 clones, 85% to 95% of them seen just once. The specimen comprised peripheral blood, sampled on day 0 of AZD1222 vaccination. The rearrangement links TRBV7-2 to TRBJ2-3, with D possibly being TRBD2 (5 bases). The clonotype originates from an adult in good health. CDR3 sequence reads: CASSLGVRPAGDTQYF. The CDR3 region has the DNA TGTGCCAGCAGCTTAGGGGTTAGGCCGGCGGGAGATACGCAGTATTTT.